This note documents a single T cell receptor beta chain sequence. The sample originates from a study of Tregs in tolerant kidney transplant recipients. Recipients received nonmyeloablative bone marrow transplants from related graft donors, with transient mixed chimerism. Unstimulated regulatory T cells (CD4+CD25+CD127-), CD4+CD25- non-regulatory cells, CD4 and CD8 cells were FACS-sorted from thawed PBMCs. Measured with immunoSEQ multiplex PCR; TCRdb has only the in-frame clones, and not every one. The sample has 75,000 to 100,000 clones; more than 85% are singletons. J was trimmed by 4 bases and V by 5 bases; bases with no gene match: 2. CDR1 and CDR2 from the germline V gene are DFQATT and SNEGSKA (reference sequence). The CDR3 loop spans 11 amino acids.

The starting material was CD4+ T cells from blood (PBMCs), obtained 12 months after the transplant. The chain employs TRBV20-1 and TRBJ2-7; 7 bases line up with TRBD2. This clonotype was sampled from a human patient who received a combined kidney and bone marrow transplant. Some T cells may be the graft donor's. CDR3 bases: TGCAGTGCTGGCGGGGGTTACGAGCAGTACTTC. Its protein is CSAGGGYEQYF.